The rows below give T cell receptor beta chains drawn from one sample of a study of blood T cell repertoires in COVID-19. Data came from immunoSEQ multiplex PCR; TCRdb stores just in-frame clones and leaves some out. The profile shows some 78,000 clones, approximately 86% of them singletons. The sequenced sample was peripheral blood. The receptors come from a man over 45 with active or convalescent COVID-19. The CDR3 runs from the conserved cysteine through the conserved F or W. D genes are given only for firm matches. Only part of the rows carry a size: once, few, many, or a class if the clone is expanded.

v_call: TRBV27
d_call: -
clone_size: -
j_call: TRBJ2-1
cdr3_aa: CASSETGFSYNEQFF
cdr3_nt: TGTGCCAGCAGTGAGACGGGATTCTCCTACAATGAGCAGTTCTTC

v_call: TRBV5-1
d_call: TRBD1
clone_size: -
j_call: TRBJ2-2
cdr3_aa: CASSLGTGPTGELFF
cdr3_nt: TGCGCCAGCAGCTTGGGGACAGGGCCCACCGGGGAGCTGTTTTTT

v_call: TRBV19
d_call: TRBD2
clone_size: -
j_call: TRBJ2-3
cdr3_aa: CASSWTSGGETGTDTQYF
cdr3_nt: TGTGCCAGTAGCTGGACTAGCGGGGGGGAGACCGGGACAGATACGCAGTATTTT

v_call: TRBV19
d_call: TRBD1
clone_size: -
j_call: TRBJ1-2
cdr3_aa: CASSRQGGTYGYTF
cdr3_nt: TGTGCCAGTAGTAGACAGGGAGGTACCTATGGCTACACCTTC

v_call: TRBV5-8
d_call: -
clone_size: -
j_call: TRBJ1-1
cdr3_aa: CASSLQQNTEAFF
cdr3_nt: TGTGCCAGCAGCTTGCAACAGAACACTGAAGCTTTCTTT

v_call: TRBV21-1
d_call: -
clone_size: -
j_call: TRBJ1-2
cdr3_aa: CASSKWDRGVKGYTF
cdr3_nt: TGTGCCAGCAGCAAATGGGACAGGGGAGTAAAGGGCTACACCTTC

v_call: TRBV3-1/TRBV3-2
d_call: -
clone_size: -
j_call: TRBJ1-3
cdr3_aa: CASSQETRSGNTIYF
cdr3_nt: TGTGCCAGCAGCCAAGAAACTCGCTCTGGAAACACCATATATTTT

v_call: TRBV7-8
d_call: -
clone_size: -
j_call: TRBJ2-2
cdr3_aa: CASSLQGRSTGELFF
cdr3_nt: TGTGCCAGCAGCTTACAGGGTCGGTCCACCGGGGAGCTGTTTTTT

v_call: TRBV7-2
d_call: TRBD2
clone_size: -
j_call: TRBJ2-5
cdr3_aa: CASSKRGQETQYF
cdr3_nt: TGTGCCAGCAGCAAGCGGGGCCAAGAGACCCAGTACTTC

v_call: TRBV7-9
d_call: -
clone_size: few
j_call: TRBJ1-2
cdr3_aa: CASSPGEGLINYGYTF
cdr3_nt: TGTGCCAGCAGCCCCGGGGAGGGACTGATAAACTATGGCTACACCTTC

v_call: TRBV28
d_call: -
clone_size: few
j_call: TRBJ1-2
cdr3_aa: CASRGVAAGDYGYTF
cdr3_nt: TGTGCCAGCAGGGGGGTGGCGGCAGGGGACTATGGCTACACCTTC

v_call: TRBV2
d_call: -
clone_size: -
j_call: TRBJ1-6
cdr3_aa: CASIRGKDNSPLHF
cdr3_nt: TGTGCCAGCATAAGGGGCAAAGACAATTCACCCCTCCACTTT

v_call: TRBV12-5
d_call: TRBD1
clone_size: -
j_call: TRBJ2-5
cdr3_aa: CARAAKGQQETQYF
cdr3_nt: TGTGCTAGAGCGGCTAAGGGACAGCAAGAGACCCAGTACTTC

v_call: TRBV4-1
d_call: -
clone_size: -
j_call: TRBJ1-1
cdr3_aa: CASTKGGVNTEAFF
cdr3_nt: TGCGCCAGCACTAAAGGGGGTGTGAACACTGAAGCTTTCTTT

v_call: TRBV3-1/TRBV3-2
d_call: -
clone_size: -
j_call: TRBJ2-5
cdr3_aa: CASSQAPWTSQETQYF
cdr3_nt: TGTGCCAGCAGCCAAGCTCCCTGGACATCCCAAGAGACCCAGTACTTC

v_call: TRBV18
d_call: TRBD1
clone_size: -
j_call: TRBJ2-6
cdr3_aa: CASSPGTVGANVLTF
cdr3_nt: TGTGCCAGCTCACCTGGGACAGTTGGGGCCAACGTCCTGACTTTC

v_call: TRBV14
d_call: -
clone_size: -
j_call: TRBJ1-1
cdr3_aa: CASSPRYVPMNTEAFF
cdr3_nt: TGTGCCAGCAGCCCGAGGTACGTCCCGATGAACACTGAAGCTTTCTTT

v_call: TRBV3-1/TRBV3-2
d_call: TRBD1
clone_size: few
j_call: TRBJ1-2
cdr3_aa: CASSRTAGTGASHGYTF
cdr3_nt: TGTGCCAGCAGCCGCACCGCCGGGACAGGGGCTTCGCATGGCTACACCTTC

v_call: TRBV11-2
d_call: TRBD1
clone_size: -
j_call: TRBJ2-5
cdr3_aa: CASSLGQGLGETQYF
cdr3_nt: TGTGCCAGCAGCTTGGGACAGGGGTTGGGGGAGACCCAGTACTTC

v_call: TRBV6-1
d_call: -
clone_size: -
j_call: TRBJ1-2
cdr3_aa: CASSDNGYTF
cdr3_nt: TGTGCCAGCAGTGATAATGGCTACACCTTC

v_call: TRBV19
d_call: -
clone_size: once
j_call: TRBJ2-5
cdr3_aa: CASTLGSEGTQYF
cdr3_nt: TGTGCCAGTACCCTCGGGTCCGAGGGGACCCAGTACTTC

v_call: TRBV11-3
d_call: TRBD2
clone_size: once
j_call: TRBJ2-1
cdr3_aa: CASSLTPGLVGYNEQFF
cdr3_nt: TGTGCCAGCAGCTTGACCCCGGGACTAGTGGGATACAATGAGCAGTTCTTC

v_call: TRBV7-9
d_call: -
clone_size: -
j_call: TRBJ2-1
cdr3_aa: CASSEYSTHEQFF
cdr3_nt: TGTGCCAGCAGCGAGTACAGCACCCATGAGCAGTTCTTC

v_call: TRBV4-1
d_call: TRBD1
clone_size: -
j_call: TRBJ1-6
cdr3_aa: CASTMASLGQVNSPLHF
cdr3_nt: TGCGCCAGCACCATGGCTTCGTTAGGACAGGTTAATTCACCCCTCCACTTT

v_call: TRBV4-1
d_call: -
clone_size: -
j_call: TRBJ2-5
cdr3_aa: CASSQDPSDSTQETQYF
cdr3_nt: TGCGCCAGCAGCCAAGACCCTAGCGATTCTACCCAAGAGACCCAGTACTTC

v_call: TRBV5-6
d_call: -
clone_size: -
j_call: TRBJ2-5
cdr3_aa: CASRAGGEETQYF
cdr3_nt: TGTGCCAGCAGGGCCGGAGGGGAAGAGACCCAGTACTTC

v_call: TRBV6-5
d_call: -
clone_size: -
j_call: TRBJ1-3
cdr3_aa: CASGTSSGNTIYF
cdr3_nt: TGTGCCAGCGGGACTAGCTCTGGAAACACCATATATTTT

v_call: TRBV6-5
d_call: -
clone_size: -
j_call: TRBJ1-1
cdr3_aa: CASFYGVSTEAFF
cdr3_nt: TGTGCCAGCTTTTACGGGGTGTCCACTGAAGCTTTCTTT

v_call: TRBV10-2
d_call: TRBD1
clone_size: -
j_call: TRBJ2-7
cdr3_aa: CASSDGTASSYEQYF
cdr3_nt: TGCGCCAGCAGTGACGGGACAGCGAGCTCCTACGAGCAGTACTTC

v_call: TRBV14
d_call: -
clone_size: -
j_call: TRBJ2-3
cdr3_aa: CASSQGIQLGMGADTQYF
cdr3_nt: TGTGCCAGCAGCCAAGGAATCCAGTTGGGTATGGGCGCAGATACGCAGTATTTT

v_call: TRBV6-1
d_call: -
clone_size: -
j_call: TRBJ1-2
cdr3_aa: CASSEARPRDGYTF
cdr3_nt: TGTGCCAGCAGTGAAGCTCGGCCGCGGGATGGCTACACCTTC

v_call: TRBV6-5
d_call: -
clone_size: -
j_call: TRBJ1-1
cdr3_aa: CASTGTMNTEAFF
cdr3_nt: TGTGCCAGCACCGGGACAATGAACACTGAAGCTTTCTTT

v_call: TRBV5-4
d_call: -
clone_size: -
j_call: TRBJ2-6
cdr3_aa: CASSFSSGANVLTF
cdr3_nt: TGTGCCAGCAGCTTCAGCTCTGGGGCCAACGTCCTGACTTTC

v_call: TRBV5-1
d_call: TRBD1
clone_size: few
j_call: TRBJ1-6
cdr3_aa: CASRGGTGVSPLHF
cdr3_nt: TGCGCCAGCCGGGGAGGGACAGGGGTCTCACCCCTCCACTTT

v_call: TRBV12-3/TRBV12-4
d_call: -
clone_size: -
j_call: TRBJ2-3
cdr3_aa: CASSLPITDTQYF
cdr3_nt: TGTGCCAGCAGTTTACCTATTACAGATACGCAGTATTTT

v_call: TRBV21-1
d_call: -
clone_size: -
j_call: TRBJ1-4
cdr3_aa: CASSKARRMKLDLF
cdr3_nt: TGTGCCAGCAGCAAAGCGCGGAGAATGAAATTAGACCTTTTT

v_call: TRBV10-3
d_call: TRBD1
clone_size: -
j_call: TRBJ1-2
cdr3_aa: CASGPGQAYGYTF
cdr3_nt: TGTGCCAGTGGTCCGGGACAGGCCTATGGCTACACCTTC

v_call: TRBV5-6
d_call: -
clone_size: -
j_call: TRBJ1-1
cdr3_aa: CASSFIAGGTEAFF
cdr3_nt: TGTGCCAGCAGCTTTATCGCCGGTGGCACTGAAGCTTTCTTT